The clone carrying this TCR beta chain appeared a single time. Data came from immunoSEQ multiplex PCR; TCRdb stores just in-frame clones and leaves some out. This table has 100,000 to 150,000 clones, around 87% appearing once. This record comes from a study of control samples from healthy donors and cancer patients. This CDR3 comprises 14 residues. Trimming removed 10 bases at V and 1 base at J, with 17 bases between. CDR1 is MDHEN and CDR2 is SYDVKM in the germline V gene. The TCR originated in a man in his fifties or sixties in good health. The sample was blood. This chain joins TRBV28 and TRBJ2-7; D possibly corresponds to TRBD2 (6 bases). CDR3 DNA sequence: TGTGCCATCAAACTTGCGGGGTCATCCTACGAGCAGTACTTC. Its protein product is CAIKLAGSSYEQYF.